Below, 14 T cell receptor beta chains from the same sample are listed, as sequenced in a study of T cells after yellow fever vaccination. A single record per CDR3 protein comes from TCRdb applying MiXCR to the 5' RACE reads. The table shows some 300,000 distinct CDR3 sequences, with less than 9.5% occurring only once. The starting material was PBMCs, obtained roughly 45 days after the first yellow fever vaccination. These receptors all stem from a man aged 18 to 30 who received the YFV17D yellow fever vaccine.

The CDR3 DNA sequence: TGTGCCAGCTCACCACCGTCTATAAAAGAGACCCAGTACTTC. Amino acid sequence: CASSPPSIKETQYF. The chain uses TRBV18 and TRBJ2-5; D gene unclear. Germline V gene lookup returns CDR1 KGHSH and CDR2 LQKENI. The V and J ends lost 0 bases and 3 bases respectively, with 8 bases between them. The CDR3 loop spans 14 amino acids.

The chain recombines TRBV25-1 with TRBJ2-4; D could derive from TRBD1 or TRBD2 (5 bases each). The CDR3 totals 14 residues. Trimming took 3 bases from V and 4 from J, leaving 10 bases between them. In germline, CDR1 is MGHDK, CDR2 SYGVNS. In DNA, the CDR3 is TGTGCCAGCAGTGATGGGGACGAGAAAAACATTCAGTACTTC. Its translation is CASSDGDEKNIQYF. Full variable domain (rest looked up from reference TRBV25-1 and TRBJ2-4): EADIYQTPRYLVIGTGKKITLECSQTMGHDKMYWYQQDPGMELHLIHYSYGVNSTEKGDLSSESTVSRIRTEHFPLTLESARPSHTSQYLCASSDGDEKNIQYFGAGTRLSVL.

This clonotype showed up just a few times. CDR3 protein: CASSPLGEYTEAFF. For the CDR3, the DNA is TGTGCCAGCTCACCGCTCGGGGAGTACACTGAAGCTTTCTTT. This chain links TRBV18 with TRBJ1-1; D not resolved. Germline V CDR1 and CDR2: KGHSH, LQKENI. Trimming shortened V by 3 bases and J by 3 bases, and 11 bases separated the two germline ends. The CDR3 runs to 14 residues.

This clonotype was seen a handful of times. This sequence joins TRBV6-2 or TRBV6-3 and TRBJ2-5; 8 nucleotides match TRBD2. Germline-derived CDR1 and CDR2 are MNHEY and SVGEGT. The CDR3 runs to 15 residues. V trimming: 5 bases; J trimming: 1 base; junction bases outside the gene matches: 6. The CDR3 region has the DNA TGTGCCAGCAGTCCCCGGGGGGGGACCCAAGAGACCCAGTACTTC. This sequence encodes CASSPRGGTQETQYF.

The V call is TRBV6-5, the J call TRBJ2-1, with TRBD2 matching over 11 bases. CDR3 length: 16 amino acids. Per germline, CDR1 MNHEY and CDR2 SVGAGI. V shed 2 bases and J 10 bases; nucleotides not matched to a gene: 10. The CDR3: CASSYGVAGGPLEQFF. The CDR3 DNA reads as TGTGCCAGCAGTTACGGGGTAGCGGGGGGGCCCCTCGAGCAGTTCTTC.

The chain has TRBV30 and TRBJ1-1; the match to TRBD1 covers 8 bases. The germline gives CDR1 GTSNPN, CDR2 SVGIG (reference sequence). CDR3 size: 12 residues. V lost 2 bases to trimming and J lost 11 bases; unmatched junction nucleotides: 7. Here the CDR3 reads CAWSPDRAGAFF. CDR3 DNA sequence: TGTGCCTGGAGTCCGGACAGGGCGGGGGCTTTCTTT.

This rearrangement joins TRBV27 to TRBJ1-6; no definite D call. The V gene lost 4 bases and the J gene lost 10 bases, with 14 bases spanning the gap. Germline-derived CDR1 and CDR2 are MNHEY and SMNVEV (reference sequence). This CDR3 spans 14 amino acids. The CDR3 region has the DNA TGTGCCAGCAGTTCCCCGGGTTTAGACTCACCCCTCCACTTT. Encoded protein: CASSSPGLDSPLHF.

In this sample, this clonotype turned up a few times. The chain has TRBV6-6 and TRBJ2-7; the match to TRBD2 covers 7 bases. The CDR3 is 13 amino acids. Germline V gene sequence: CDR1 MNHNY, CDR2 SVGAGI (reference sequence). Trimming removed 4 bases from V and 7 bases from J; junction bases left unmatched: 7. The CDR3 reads CASSLSGAKEQYV. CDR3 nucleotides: TGTGCCAGCAGTTTAAGCGGGGCTAAAGAGCAGTACGTC.

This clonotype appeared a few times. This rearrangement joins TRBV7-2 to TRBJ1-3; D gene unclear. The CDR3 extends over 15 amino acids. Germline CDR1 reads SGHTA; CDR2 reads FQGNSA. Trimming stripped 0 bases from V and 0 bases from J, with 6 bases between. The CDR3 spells CASSLAVYSGNTIYF. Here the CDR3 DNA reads TGTGCCAGCAGCTTAGCAGTTTACTCTGGAAACACCATATATTTT.

The CDR3 is CASSSNLMNTEAFF. The DNA of the CDR3 is TGTGCCAGCAGCTCCAACTTAATGAACACTGAAGCTTTCTTT. The chain is built from TRBV5-8 and TRBJ1-1; D is undetermined. The CDR3 is 14 residues long. The V gene's germline CDR1 is SGHTS and CDR2 YDEGEE. The V end lost 3 bases, the J end lost 0 bases, and 9 bases lay between the germline ends.

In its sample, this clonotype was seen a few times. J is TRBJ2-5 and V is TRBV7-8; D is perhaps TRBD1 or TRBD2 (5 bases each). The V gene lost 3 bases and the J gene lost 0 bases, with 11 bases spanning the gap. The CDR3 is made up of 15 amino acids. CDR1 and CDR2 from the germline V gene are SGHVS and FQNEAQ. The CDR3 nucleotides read TGTGCCAGCAGCTTTGGTGGGGGTTACCAAGAGACCCAGTACTTC. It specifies CASSFGGGYQETQYF.

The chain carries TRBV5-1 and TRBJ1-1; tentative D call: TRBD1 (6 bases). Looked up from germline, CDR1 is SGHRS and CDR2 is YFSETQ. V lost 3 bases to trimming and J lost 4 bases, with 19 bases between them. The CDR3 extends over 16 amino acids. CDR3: CASSSNPGGGFTEAFF. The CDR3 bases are TGCGCCAGCAGCTCGAATCCGGGGGGCGGCTTCACTGAAGCTTTCTTT.

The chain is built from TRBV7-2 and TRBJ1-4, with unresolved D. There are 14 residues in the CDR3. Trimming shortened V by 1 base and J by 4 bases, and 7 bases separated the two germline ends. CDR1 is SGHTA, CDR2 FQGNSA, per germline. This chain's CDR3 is CASSLGGYNEKLFF. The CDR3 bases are TGTGCCAGCAGCTTAGGAGGGTATAATGAAAAACTGTTTTTT.

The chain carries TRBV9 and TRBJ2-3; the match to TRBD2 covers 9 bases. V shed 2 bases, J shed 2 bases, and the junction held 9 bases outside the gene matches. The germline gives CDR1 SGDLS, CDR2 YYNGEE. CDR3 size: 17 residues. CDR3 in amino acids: CASSVGGSGGLTDTQYF. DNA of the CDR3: TGTGCCAGCAGCGTTGGGGGAAGCGGGGGGCTCACAGATACGCAGTATTTT.